These 20 T cell receptor beta chains were all obtained from the same sample, sequenced in a study of early T cells in non-severe SARS-CoV-2 infection. TCRdb re-analysed the 5' RACE reads in MiXCR, keeping a single row per CDR3 protein. The sample contains fewer than 30,000 distinct CDR3 sequences, approximately 4.5% of which appear only once. The sample was whole blood. All receptors come from an adult who was a healthcare worker with PCR-confirmed SARS-CoV-2 infection or an uninfected control (not recorded which).

There are a few counts of this clonotype. CDR3 DNA sequence: TGCAGCGGAACACAAGCGAACACCGGGGAGCTGTTTTTT. This codes for CSGTQANTGELFF. The rearrangement uses TRBV29-1 and TRBJ2-2; D unclear. CDR1 is SQVTM, CDR2 ANQGSEA, per germline. V was cut by 7 bases and J by 0 bases, with 9 bases left in between. The CDR3 length is 13 residues.

Remarks on this clonotype: One end of the junction is discordant with germline, which a read error may explain. The V and J genes are TRBV29-1 and TRBJ2-3; D is perhaps TRBD2 (6 bases). Per germline, CDR1 SQVTM and CDR2 ANQGSEA. This CDR3 is 14 amino acids long. CDR3 sequence reads: CSVFDRGSTDTQYF. The CDR3 DNA is TGCAGCGTTTTCGATCGGGGGAGCACGGATACGCAGTATTTT.

The rearrangement links TRBV20-1 to TRBJ2-3; 7 bases match TRBD1. This CDR3 is built from 13 residues. Unmatched junction bases numbered 7, after V lost 6 bases and J lost 4 bases. CDR1 and CDR2 (germline): DFQATT, SNEGSKA (reference sequence). CDR3 sequence (DNA): TGCAGTGCAGGGGGCTTCGGCGCAGATACGCAGTATTTT. This codes for CSAGGFGADTQYF.

This clonotype appeared many times. The chain recombines TRBV20-1 with TRBJ2-1, with a weak D call TRBD2 (5 bases). Trimming took 6 bases from V and 6 from J, leaving 18 bases between them. The CDR3 is 14 amino acids. Germline CDR1 is DFQATT and CDR2 is SNEGSKA (reference sequence). Here the CDR3 reads CSAPREGFVNEQFF. In nucleotides, the CDR3 is TGCAGTGCCCCTCGTGAGGGTTTCGTCAATGAGCAGTTCTTC.

Ten or more counts support this clonotype. This chain joins TRBV20-1 and TRBJ2-5; possible D gene TRBD2, 6 bases. Germline assignment: CDR1 DFQATT and CDR2 SNEGSKA (reference sequence). The CDR3 has 15 amino acids. V was cut by 6 bases and J by 0 bases, with 17 bases left in between. The CDR3 nucleotides are TGCAGTGCCTTCGCTGGGACTTTGTACCAAGAGACCCAGTACTTC. It specifies CSAFAGTLYQETQYF.

This clonotype was recorded at least ten times. One junction end disagrees with the germline gene, perhaps due to a read error. The genes are TRBV7-8 and TRBJ2-7, with TRBD1 as a possible D gene (5 bases). Per germline, CDR1 SGHVS and CDR2 FQNEAQ. The CDR3 totals 13 residues. The CDR3, as DNA: TGTGCCAGCAGCTTAGGAGATGGCCAGGGCCAAAACTTC. This gives the protein CASSLGDGQGQNF.

This clonotype occurred a few times. V gene TRBV30 combines with J gene TRBJ2-4; D possibly corresponds to TRBD1 (6 bases). V lost 3 bases and J 2 bases, leaving 14 bases between the germline ends. Germline V CDR1 and CDR2: GTSNPN, SVGIG (reference sequence). The CDR3 length is 15 residues. The CDR3 nucleotides read TGTGCCTGGAGCAGGGGTACTAGTACCAAAAACATTCAGTACTTC. Its translation is CAWSRGTSTKNIQYF.

Concerning this clonotype: One junction end disagrees with the germline gene, perhaps due to a read error. The rearrangement joins TRBV4-2 to TRBJ2-1; 9 bases map to TRBD2. This CDR3 is 15 amino acids long. Per the germline V gene, CDR1 is LGHNA and CDR2 is YNFKEQ. CDR3 loop: CASRQAGGPGNEQFF. CDR3 DNA: TGTGCCAGCAGACAAGCGGGGGGCCCAGGCAATGAGCAGTTCTTC.

This clonotype appeared many times. The J gene is TRBJ2-6, the V gene TRBV12-3 or TRBV12-4, with no clear D. This CDR3 has 14 amino acids. Trimming removed 5 bases at V and 7 bases at J, with 12 bases between. The DNA for the CDR3 is TGTGCCAGCAGTGCCGGGTCGGGTGCCAACGTCCTGACTTTC. Protein product: CASSAGSGANVLTF.

This clonotype showed up many times. This sequence joins TRBV3-1 and TRBJ2-7; D gene ambiguous. The CDR3 length is 12 residues. The germline V gene encodes CDR1 LGHDT and CDR2 YNNKEL (reference sequence). V shed 2 bases and J shed 5 bases, with 7 bases lying between them. The CDR3 DNA sequence: TGTGCCAGCAGCCAACGTAGCAACGAGCAGTACTTC. Translating gives CASSQRSNEQYF.

This clonotype was detected ten times or more. The chain recombines TRBV7-2 with TRBJ1-4; possible D gene TRBD1, 5 bases. Trimming shortened V by 0 bases and J by 5 bases, and 13 bases separated the two germline ends. Germline V gene data show CDR1 as SGHTA and CDR2 as FQGNSA. This CDR3 has 16 residues. The CDR3: CASSLALGTENEKLFF. DNA for the CDR3: TGTGCCAGCAGCTTAGCCCTCGGGACGGAGAATGAAAAACTGTTTTTT.

This clonotype was recorded many times. The chain is built from TRBV20-1 and TRBJ1-6; D is uncertain. The CDR3 contains 15 residues. Germline loops: CDR1 DFQATT, CDR2 SNEGSKA (reference sequence). V lost 8 bases and J lost 0, with 14 bases in between. CDR3 nucleotide sequence: TGCAGTACCATCCCGGGGAGCTCCTATAATTCACCCCTCCACTTT. It codes for CSTIPGSSYNSPLHF.

This clonotype came up many times. This chain connects TRBV7-9 to TRBJ2-1, with 9 nucleotides matching TRBD2. CDR1 and CDR2 from the germline V gene are SEHNR and FQNEAQ (reference sequence). With 5 bases clipped from V and 10 bases from J, the junction kept 9 bases outside the gene matches. This CDR3 has 14 amino acids. The DNA for the CDR3 is TGTGCCAGCAGCCCGAGGACTAGCGTTTTGGAGCAGTTCTTC. The encoded protein is CASSPRTSVLEQFF.

This clonotype was counted ten times or more. The chain couples TRBV6-2 or TRBV6-3 to TRBJ2-7, with D possibly matching TRBD1 (6 bases). The CDR3 is 14 amino acids. V was trimmed by 2 bases and J by 5 bases, leaving 13 bases between them. Germline V gene sequence: CDR1 MNHEY, CDR2 SVGEGT. CDR3 in amino acids: CASSYGTGSHEQYF. Here the CDR3 DNA reads TGTGCCAGCAGTTACGGAACAGGGTCCCACGAGCAGTACTTC.

This clonotype showed up many times. The chain carries TRBV10-3 and TRBJ2-7, with TRBD1 as a possible D gene (5 bases). The CDR3 runs to 12 residues. Germline CDR1 ENHRY, CDR2 SYGVKD. V was pared by 6 bases and J by 5 bases, with 11 bases between. The CDR3 loop reads CAIRTVKNEQYF. The CDR3 DNA follows: TGTGCCATCAGGACAGTGAAGAACGAGCAGTACTTC.

This clonotype showed up many times. The chain combines TRBV5-1 with TRBJ2-7; D might be TRBD1 (6 bases). The V gene's germline CDR1 is SGHRS and CDR2 YFSETQ. Trimming cost V 7 bases and J 3 bases, with 11 bases left between them. The CDR3 has 12 residues. The CDR3 coding sequence is TGCGCCAGCGCCGGGACACTCTACGAGCAGTACTTC. As protein: CASAGTLYEQYF.

In its sample, this clonotype was seen many times. This rearrangement joins TRBV9 to TRBJ2-3, with D possibly being TRBD1 or TRBD2 (6 bases each). Per the germline V gene, CDR1 is SGDLS and CDR2 is YYNGEE. V was shortened by 0 bases and J by 1 base, with 15 bases between the two germline ends. The CDR3 spans 17 residues. CDR3 sequence reads: CASSVAPLGGRTDTQYF. The CDR3 region has the DNA TGTGCCAGCAGCGTAGCCCCCCTGGGGGGCCGCACAGATACGCAGTATTTT.

This clonotype occurred many times. This chain connects TRBV9 to TRBJ2-4, with D perhaps TRBD2 (6 bases). This CDR3 region has 14 residues. CDR1 is SGDLS and CDR2 is YYNGEE in the germline V gene. Trimming shortened V by 4 bases and J by 5 bases, and 13 bases separated the two germline ends. The CDR3 sequence: CASSSGDWENIQYF. Written as DNA, the CDR3 is TGTGCCAGCAGCTCGGGGGACTGGGAAAACATTCAGTACTTC.

In its sample, this clonotype was seen many times. The chain is built from TRBV5-1 and TRBJ2-2; 7 bases are a match to TRBD1. V lost 10 bases and J lost 0; bases outside the gene matches: 6. The germline CDR1 and CDR2 sequences are SGHRS and YFSETQ. There are 14 residues in the CDR3. This CDR3 is CAGRTGTNTGELFF. CDR3 nucleotides: TGCGCCGGACGGACAGGCACGAACACCGGGGAGCTGTTTTTT. The full variable domain, rest sourced from reference TRBV5-1 and TRBJ2-2, is KAGVTQTPRYLIKTRGQQVTLSCSPISGHRSVSWYQQTPGQGLQFLFEYFSETQRNKGNFPGRFSGRQFSNSRSEMNVSTLELGDSALYLCAGRTGTNTGELFFGEGSRLTVL.

This clonotype showed up many times. The chain links TRBV6-5 to TRBJ2-2; unclear D gene. The CDR3 extends over 18 amino acids. Germline CDR1 MNHEY, CDR2 SVGAGI. V was pared by 4 bases and J by 0 bases, with 18 bases between. The CDR3 DNA follows: TGTGCCAGCAGTTCCATCCCCCCGAGGAGTGCGAACACCGGGGAGCTGTTTTTT. Its protein is CASSSIPPRSANTGELFF.